The rows below give T cell receptor beta chains drawn from one sample of a study of control samples from healthy donors and cancer patients. Sequencing was performed with immunoSEQ multiplex PCR; in TCRdb, only in-frame clones are kept and a portion is missing. The sample has some 51,000 clones; around 96% are singletons. Source material: blood. These receptors originate from a woman aged 18-35 years in good health. CDR3s include the opening cysteine and the closing phenylalanine or tryptophan. A D gene is named only where the DNA matches it firmly. A row's size may be missing; if present it is once, few, many or a size class.

j_gene: TRBJ1-5; abundance: -; v_gene: TRBV19; d_gene: TRBD1; CDR3nt: TGTGCCAGTAGTATGTCGGGACAGGGAAAGGATCAGCCCCAGCATTTT; CDR3aa: CASSMSGQGKDQPQHF
j_gene: TRBJ2-7; abundance: -; v_gene: TRBV6-5; d_gene: -; CDR3nt: TGTGCCAGCAGCTACCGGGACCGGGACTACGAGCAGTACTTC; CDR3aa: CASSYRDRDYEQYF
j_gene: TRBJ1-1; abundance: -; v_gene: TRBV27; d_gene: -; CDR3nt: TGTGCCAGCAGTTCCTTTAAACTAATGCGGAGTCAGGGGAACACTGAAGCTTTCTTT; CDR3aa: CASSSFKLMRSQGNTEAFF
j_gene: TRBJ1-5; abundance: once; v_gene: TRBV27; d_gene: TRBD1; CDR3nt: TGTGCCAGCAGTTTAGTATCAGGGGGCTATCAGCCCCAGCATTTT; CDR3aa: CASSLVSGGYQPQHF
j_gene: TRBJ2-5; abundance: -; v_gene: TRBV9; d_gene: TRBD2; CDR3nt: TGTGCCAGCAGCCCTGGACTAGCGGGGGGCCGTCCCGAGACCCAGTACTTC; CDR3aa: CASSPGLAGGRPETQYF
j_gene: TRBJ1-2; abundance: -; v_gene: TRBV5-1; d_gene: -; CDR3nt: TGCGCCAGCAAGGTGGGTAGCGGTGGCTACACCTTC; CDR3aa: CASKVGSGGYTF
j_gene: TRBJ2-7; abundance: -; v_gene: TRBV2; d_gene: -; CDR3nt: TGTGCTACTACCGGGGCCCTAATAACCTACGAGCAGTACTTC; CDR3aa: CATTGALITYEQYF
j_gene: TRBJ2-3; abundance: -; v_gene: TRBV18; d_gene: -; CDR3nt: TGTGCCAGCTCACCTCTCGAGCAGGTCGATACGCAGTATTTT; CDR3aa: CASSPLEQVDTQYF
j_gene: TRBJ1-2; abundance: -; v_gene: TRBV28; d_gene: -; CDR3nt: TGTGCCAGCACAAACGGGAGGCTCCTCTATGGCTACACCTTC; CDR3aa: CASTNGRLLYGYTF
j_gene: TRBJ1-4; abundance: -; v_gene: TRBV2; d_gene: -; CDR3nt: TGTGCCAGCAGTGGGGGTGCAACTAATGAAAAACTGTTTTTT; CDR3aa: CASSGGATNEKLFF
j_gene: TRBJ1-1; abundance: -; v_gene: TRBV5-6; d_gene: -; CDR3nt: TGTGCCAGCAGCTTTGTCACTGAAGCTTTCTTT; CDR3aa: CASSFVTEAFF
j_gene: TRBJ1-2; abundance: -; v_gene: TRBV11-2; d_gene: -; CDR3nt: TGTGCCAGCAGCTTAGCCGCGGGGGCCCACTATGGCTACACCTTC; CDR3aa: CASSLAAGAHYGYTF
j_gene: TRBJ2-1; abundance: -; v_gene: TRBV7-9; d_gene: TRBD2; CDR3nt: TGTGCCAGCAGCCTTGGACTAGTCGTCTACAATGAGCAGTTCTTC; CDR3aa: CASSLGLVVYNEQFF
j_gene: TRBJ1-2; abundance: -; v_gene: TRBV7-2; d_gene: -; CDR3nt: TGTGCCAGCAGCTTAGGGGTTTATAACTATGGCTACACCTTC; CDR3aa: CASSLGVYNYGYTF
j_gene: TRBJ1-5; abundance: -; v_gene: TRBV18; d_gene: -; CDR3nt: TGTGCCAGCTCACTCTCGGGACAACCCGATCCGCCCCAGCATTTT; CDR3aa: CASSLSGQPDPPQHF
j_gene: TRBJ2-5; abundance: -; v_gene: TRBV12-5; d_gene: TRBD2; CDR3nt: TGTGCTAGTGGTCCCGGACTAGCGGGGGGGCGCGAGACCCAGTACTTC; CDR3aa: CASGPGLAGGRETQYF
j_gene: TRBJ1-2; abundance: -; v_gene: TRBV6-4; d_gene: -; CDR3nt: TGTGCCAGCAGTGACTCACCGGGCAGCGGCCTCTATGGCTACACCTTC; CDR3aa: CASSDSPGSGLYGYTF
j_gene: TRBJ2-2; abundance: -; v_gene: TRBV9; d_gene: TRBD2; CDR3nt: TGTGCCAGCAGCGTAAGGGCGCGGGGGGGCCTCTACACCGGGGAGCTGTTTTTT; CDR3aa: CASSVRARGGLYTGELFF
j_gene: TRBJ2-1; abundance: -; v_gene: TRBV5-4; d_gene: TRBD2; CDR3nt: TGTGCCAGCAGCTCCCCACGCGGGGGGTCCTACAATGAGCAGTTCTTC; CDR3aa: CASSSPRGGSYNEQFF
j_gene: TRBJ2-2; abundance: -; v_gene: TRBV4-3; d_gene: -; CDR3nt: TGCGCCAGCAGCCAAGTTTGGGGAAATACCGGGGAGCTGTTTTTT; CDR3aa: CASSQVWGNTGELFF
j_gene: TRBJ2-1; abundance: -; v_gene: TRBV29-1; d_gene: TRBD2; CDR3nt: TGCAGCGTCGCCCGGGGAGGGATCGATGAGCAGTTCTTC; CDR3aa: CSVARGGIDEQFF
j_gene: TRBJ1-4; abundance: -; v_gene: TRBV6-5; d_gene: -; CDR3nt: TGTGCCATCGCTACCGGAACTAATGAAAAACTGTTTTTT; CDR3aa: CAIATGTNEKLFF
j_gene: TRBJ1-2; abundance: -; v_gene: TRBV15; d_gene: -; CDR3nt: TGTGCCACCAGCAGATCCGACAGGCCCTATGGCTACACCTTC; CDR3aa: CATSRSDRPYGYTF
j_gene: TRBJ2-1; abundance: -; v_gene: TRBV28; d_gene: -; CDR3nt: TGTGCCAGCAGTTTATTCAAGTTCTCCAGACCGTTCTTC; CDR3aa: CASSLFKFSRPFF
j_gene: TRBJ1-2; abundance: -; v_gene: TRBV3-1/TRBV3-2; d_gene: -; CDR3nt: TGTGCCAGCACCCTAAGAGGGTTCTATGGCTACACCTTC; CDR3aa: CASTLRGFYGYTF
j_gene: TRBJ2-2; abundance: -; v_gene: TRBV6-4; d_gene: -; CDR3nt: TGTGCCAGCAGTGACTCGGGCCGAGGGGCCGGGGAGCTGTTTTTT; CDR3aa: CASSDSGRGAGELFF
j_gene: TRBJ1-1; abundance: -; v_gene: TRBV3-1/TRBV3-2; d_gene: TRBD1; CDR3nt: TGTGCCAGCAGCTCGGGGACAGGGTGCAACACTGAAGCTTTCTTT; CDR3aa: CASSSGTGCNTEAFF
j_gene: TRBJ2-1; abundance: -; v_gene: TRBV3-1/TRBV3-2; d_gene: TRBD2; CDR3nt: TGTGCCAGCAGGACTAGCGGGGTCGACTACAATGAGCAGTTCTTC; CDR3aa: CASRTSGVDYNEQFF
j_gene: TRBJ2-1; abundance: -; v_gene: TRBV19; d_gene: TRBD2; CDR3nt: TGTGCCAGTAGCAGCGGGGACGCCTACAATGAGCAGTTCTTC; CDR3aa: CASSSGDAYNEQFF
j_gene: TRBJ2-2; abundance: -; v_gene: TRBV27; d_gene: -; CDR3nt: TGTGCCAGCAGTTCCCTCCGGCCGAACACCGGGGAGCTGTTTTTT; CDR3aa: CASSSLRPNTGELFF
j_gene: TRBJ1-4; abundance: -; v_gene: TRBV7-2; d_gene: -; CDR3nt: TGTGCCAGCAGCTTAGTGGGGCTTAATGAAAAACTGTTTTTT; CDR3aa: CASSLVGLNEKLFF
j_gene: TRBJ1-1; abundance: -; v_gene: TRBV14; d_gene: -; CDR3nt: TGTGCCAGCAGCCAAGGACAGGTTAAAGCTTTCTTT; CDR3aa: CASSQGQVKAFF
j_gene: TRBJ2-3; abundance: -; v_gene: TRBV9; d_gene: TRBD2; CDR3nt: TGTGCCAGCAGCGTGGCGGGGGGGTTTGCTACGCAGTATTTT; CDR3aa: CASSVAGGFATQYF
j_gene: TRBJ2-3; abundance: -; v_gene: TRBV12-3/TRBV12-4; d_gene: -; CDR3nt: TGTGCCAGCAGCCGGGATACGCAGTATTTT; CDR3aa: CASSRDTQYF
j_gene: TRBJ1-5; abundance: -; v_gene: TRBV18; d_gene: -; CDR3nt: TGTGCCAGCTCAGGTAGCAATCAGCCCCAGCATTTT; CDR3aa: CASSGSNQPQHF
j_gene: TRBJ1-6; abundance: -; v_gene: TRBV2; d_gene: TRBD1; CDR3nt: TGTGCCAGCGGGGTGGGACAGGGGCGTAATTCACCCCTCCACTTT; CDR3aa: CASGVGQGRNSPLHF
j_gene: TRBJ2-7; abundance: -; v_gene: TRBV19; d_gene: -; CDR3nt: TGTGCCAGTAGTATGGTTTTCGGGAACTACGAGCAGTACTTC; CDR3aa: CASSMVFGNYEQYF
j_gene: TRBJ2-3; abundance: -; v_gene: TRBV6-5; d_gene: -; CDR3nt: TGTGCCAGCAGCAGAGGGGATACGCAGTATTTT; CDR3aa: CASSRGDTQYF
j_gene: TRBJ2-7; abundance: -; v_gene: TRBV28; d_gene: TRBD1; CDR3nt: TGTGCCAGCAGTTTAGCCCCCGGACAGGGGACTTCCGAGCAGTACTTC; CDR3aa: CASSLAPGQGTSEQYF
j_gene: TRBJ1-6; abundance: -; v_gene: TRBV27; d_gene: TRBD1; CDR3nt: TGTGCCAGCAGTTTTGGAGGGGGCCTAAATTCACCCCTCCACTTT; CDR3aa: CASSFGGGLNSPLHF
j_gene: TRBJ1-2; abundance: -; v_gene: TRBV5-3; d_gene: TRBD1; CDR3nt: TGTGCCAGAAGCTTATACTCTCAGGGGGCGGGCGGCTACACCTTC; CDR3aa: CARSLYSQGAGGYTF
j_gene: TRBJ2-1; abundance: -; v_gene: TRBV19; d_gene: -; CDR3nt: TGTGCCAGTAGTAGACAGTGGGGGAATGAGCAGTTCTTC; CDR3aa: CASSRQWGNEQFF
j_gene: TRBJ2-3; abundance: -; v_gene: TRBV3-1/TRBV3-2; d_gene: -; CDR3nt: TGTGCCAGCAGCGACCAGGGAGCCACAGATACGCAGTATTTT; CDR3aa: CASSDQGATDTQYF
j_gene: TRBJ1-5; abundance: -; v_gene: TRBV7-8; d_gene: -; CDR3nt: TGTGCCAGCAGTTTCCTACCCCGTGGGGGTAGCAATCAGCCCCAGCATTTT; CDR3aa: CASSFLPRGGSNQPQHF
j_gene: TRBJ1-6; abundance: -; v_gene: TRBV6-4; d_gene: -; CDR3nt: TGTGCCAGCAGTGACTGGTTGAATTCACCCCTCCACTTT; CDR3aa: CASSDWLNSPLHF
j_gene: TRBJ1-2; abundance: -; v_gene: TRBV29-1; d_gene: -; CDR3nt: TGCAGCGTTGAATTCGCGGCGAAGCTTAACTATGGCTACACCTTC; CDR3aa: CSVEFAAKLNYGYTF
j_gene: TRBJ1-1; abundance: -; v_gene: TRBV6-1; d_gene: TRBD1; CDR3nt: TGTGCCAGCAGTGAGTCGACAGGGGTTTATACTGAAGCTTTCTTT; CDR3aa: CASSESTGVYTEAFF
j_gene: TRBJ2-5; abundance: once; v_gene: TRBV5-1; d_gene: -; CDR3nt: TGCGCCAGCAGCTTGGACGGATGGGGCGGAGAGACCCAGTACTTC; CDR3aa: CASSLDGWGGETQYF
j_gene: TRBJ1-1; abundance: -; v_gene: TRBV4-3; d_gene: -; CDR3nt: TGCGCCAGCAGTCAAGGAGGCGGTAACACTGAAGCTTTCTTT; CDR3aa: CASSQGGGNTEAFF
j_gene: TRBJ1-2; abundance: -; v_gene: TRBV30; d_gene: -; CDR3nt: TGTGCCCTAATTACGGGGAAAGCTCATGGCTACACCTTC; CDR3aa: CALITGKAHGYTF
j_gene: TRBJ1-1; abundance: once; v_gene: TRBV3-1/TRBV3-2; d_gene: TRBD1; CDR3nt: TGTGCCAGCGGGGGACAGGGGCTTGAAGCTTTCTTT; CDR3aa: CASGGQGLEAFF
j_gene: TRBJ2-7; abundance: -; v_gene: TRBV4-1; d_gene: -; CDR3nt: TGCGCCAGCAGCCAAGGGGCAGGGGTCTACGAGCAGTACTTC; CDR3aa: CASSQGAGVYEQYF
j_gene: TRBJ1-4; abundance: once; v_gene: TRBV5-1; d_gene: -; CDR3nt: TGCGCCAGCGGAGAATTGGGGGTCGCCGAAAAACTGTTTTTT; CDR3aa: CASGELGVAEKLFF
j_gene: TRBJ1-1; abundance: -; v_gene: TRBV28; d_gene: TRBD1; CDR3nt: TGTGCCAGCAGTGGGGACAGTGTCACTGAAGCTTTCTTT; CDR3aa: CASSGDSVTEAFF
j_gene: TRBJ2-1; abundance: once; v_gene: TRBV5-1; d_gene: -; CDR3nt: TGCGCCAGCAGCCCCCTCGGGCCCTACAATGAGCAGTTCTTC; CDR3aa: CASSPLGPYNEQFF
j_gene: TRBJ1-2; abundance: -; v_gene: TRBV5-4; d_gene: -; CDR3nt: TGTGCCAGCAGTTCCTCCCTAAGTAGCATATATGGCTACACCTTC; CDR3aa: CASSSSLSSIYGYTF
j_gene: TRBJ2-7; abundance: -; v_gene: TRBV27; d_gene: -; CDR3nt: TGTGCCAGCAGTTTTAGCAGGAAGCTATACGAGCAGTACTTC; CDR3aa: CASSFSRKLYEQYF
j_gene: TRBJ2-1; abundance: -; v_gene: TRBV5-4; d_gene: TRBD2; CDR3nt: TGTGCCAGCAGACCAAGCGGGGGTTACAATGAGCAGTTCTTC; CDR3aa: CASRPSGGYNEQFF
j_gene: TRBJ1-1; abundance: -; v_gene: TRBV6-4; d_gene: -; CDR3nt: TGTGCCAGCAGTGAATTCGAACACACTGAAGCTTTCTTT; CDR3aa: CASSEFEHTEAFF
j_gene: TRBJ2-7; abundance: once; v_gene: TRBV3-1/TRBV3-2; d_gene: -; CDR3nt: TGTGCCAGCGGGGGAGGCGGCTACGAGCAGTACTTC; CDR3aa: CASGGGGYEQYF